The 18 T cell receptor beta chains below all came from one sample that was sequenced in a study of neurological immune-mediated disorders. Each CDR3 protein is one row after TCRdb ran MiXCR on the 5' RACE reads. Of under 80,000 distinct CDR3 sequences detected, 4% to 5.5% appear once; the ten largest clones hold 3.4%. The sample consisted of PBMCs. The receptors here all came from a woman between 50 and 59 years old with multiple sclerosis.

This chain uses TRBV27 with TRBJ2-3, with D possibly matching TRBD1 (6 bases). The CDR3 is 15 residues long. Germline V lookup: CDR1 MNHEY, CDR2 SMNVEV (reference sequence). V dropped 5 bases and J dropped 0 bases, with 12 bases sitting between them. Here the CDR3 DNA reads TGTGCCAGCAGTATCCAGGGGATCAGCACAGATACGCAGTATTTT. This gives the protein CASSIQGISTDTQYF.

Concerning this clonotype itself: This may be a read error, as it is one base from a much larger clone. Here the CDR3 omits its conserved ending phenylalanine or tryptophan, so a read error is the likely source. The V call is TRBV3-1, the J call TRBJ1-6, with 8 bases identical to TRBD1. Germline V gene sequence: CDR1 LGHDT, CDR2 YNNKEL (reference sequence). Trimming removed 3 bases from V and 8 bases from J; junction bases left unmatched: 9. This CDR3 spans 16 amino acids. CDR3 sequence: CASSQLTGTGHSPLHC. As DNA, the CDR3 is TGTGCCAGCAGCCAGCTTACTGGGACAGGACATTCACCCCTCCACTGT.

This clonotype was detected many times. The chain has TRBV7-9 and TRBJ2-7, with 7 positions matching TRBD1. The germline V gene encodes CDR1 SEHNR and CDR2 FQNEAQ (reference sequence). V was clipped by 5 bases and J by 2 bases; unmatched bases: 3. The CDR3 is 13 residues long. The DNA of the CDR3 is TGTGCCAGCAGCCTTGGGACAGCCTACGAGCAGTACGTC. Protein product: CASSLGTAYEQYV.

In this sample, this clonotype turned up many times. The chain carries TRBV28 and TRBJ1-2; D call uncertain. The V and J ends lost 5 bases and 8 bases respectively, with 21 bases between them. In germline, CDR1 is MDHEN, CDR2 SYDVKM. The CDR3 consists of 15 residues. Written as DNA, the CDR3 is TGTGCCAGCAGTACCCACCCTCCCGGCCGGGGAGGCTACACCTTC. Its protein is CASSTHPPGRGGYTF.

There are many counts of this clonotype. The gene calls are TRBV5-1 and TRBJ2-1; 12 positions match TRBD2. This CDR3 is 16 amino acids long. The germline gives CDR1 SGHRS, CDR2 YFSETQ. V shed 3 bases, J shed 10 bases, and the junction held 11 bases outside the gene matches. Here the CDR3 DNA reads TGCGCCAGCAGCTCATCCCTAGCGGGGGGGCTTTGGGAGCAGTTCTTC. Protein product: CASSSSLAGGLWEQFF.

This clonotype was seen a few times. A read error may account for a junction end that differs from germline. The gene calls are TRBV12-3 or TRBV12-4 and TRBJ1-5; the D is unclear. This CDR3 has 13 residues. The CDR3 loop is CASSLTSGQPQNF. The CDR3 DNA reads as TGTGCCAGCAGCCTCACTTCCGGGCAGCCCCAGAATTTT.

This clonotype appeared many times. The chain couples TRBV20-1 to TRBJ2-3, with TRBD2 matching 10 bases. Germline lookup yields CDR1 DFQATT and CDR2 SNEGSKA (reference sequence). This CDR3 has 13 amino acids. The ends lost 4 bases at V and 10 bases at J; junction bases unmatched: 8. The CDR3 protein is CSATSGGPPPQYF. In DNA, the CDR3 is TGCAGTGCTACTAGCGGGGGACCACCGCCGCAGTATTTT.

This clonotype was detected ten times or more. This chain connects TRBV10-3 to TRBJ1-5; D remains ambiguous. Per the germline V gene, CDR1 is ENHRY and CDR2 is SYGVKD. The CDR3 runs to 12 residues. V gave up 0 bases and J gave up 6 bases, with 3 bases separating them. CDR3 region: CAISESGQPQHF. The CDR3, as DNA: TGTGCCATCAGTGAGTCGGGTCAGCCCCAGCATTTT.

This clonotype was observed a few times. The junction and the germline gene differ at one end; a read error may be behind it. The chain carries TRBV10-3 and TRBJ1-5; TRBD1 aligns across 7 bases. In germline, CDR1 is ENHRY, CDR2 SYGVKD. There are 13 residues in the CDR3. CDR3 nucleotides: TGTGCCATCAGTGAGCACGGGGGACAGCCCCAGAATTTT. This codes for CAISEHGGQPQNF.

This clonotype was counted many times. The chain is built from TRBV12-3 or TRBV12-4 and TRBJ1-1, with D possibly matching TRBD1 (5 bases). The CDR3 loop spans 17 amino acids. V lost 5 bases and J lost 1, with 20 bases in between. CDR3 sequence: CASSPLRPGTANTEAFF. CDR3 DNA: TGTGCCAGCAGTCCCTTACGGCCCGGGACGGCGAACACTGAAGCTTTCTTT.

This clonotype was counted many times. The V call is TRBV12-3 or TRBV12-4, the J call TRBJ2-1; D possibly corresponds to TRBD2 (5 bases). V was trimmed by 1 base and J by 6 bases, leaving 10 bases between them. The length of the CDR3 is 14 residues. The CDR3 here is CASSLGGEVNEQFF. CDR3 sequence (DNA): TGTGCCAGCAGTTTAGGGGGAGAGGTCAATGAGCAGTTCTTC.

Turning to this clonotype: The junction and the germline gene differ at one end; a read error may be behind it. This chain joins TRBV6-6 and TRBJ1-5; 12 nucleotides agree with TRBD1. In germline, CDR1 is MNHNY, CDR2 SVGAGI (reference sequence). The CDR3 is 15 residues long. Here the CDR3 reads CASRGQGAPYQPQNF. DNA of the CDR3: TGTGCCAGCAGGGGACAGGGGGCGCCATATCAGCCCCAGAATTTT.

There are many counts of this clonotype. The chain carries TRBV15 and TRBJ2-5, with a weak D call TRBD1 (5 bases). V lost 8 bases to trimming and J lost 9 bases, with 19 bases between them. The CDR3 extends over 13 amino acids. Germline CDR1 and CDR2: LNHNV and YYDKDF (reference sequence). The CDR3 loop reads CATAGQKKGAQYF. CDR3 sequence (DNA): TGTGCCACCGCCGGACAAAAAAAAGGGGCCCAGTACTTC.

V is TRBV6-2 or TRBV6-3 and J is TRBJ1-2; D ambiguous. From germline, CDR1 is MNHEY and CDR2 SVGEGT. CDR3 length equals 13 residues. V lost 3 bases, J lost 5 bases, and 10 bases lay in between. The CDR3 region is CASSYTARYGYTF. CDR3 nucleotides: TGTGCCAGCAGTTATACGGCCCGATATGGCTACACCTTC.

This clonotype occurred a few times. This rearrangement joins TRBV27 to TRBJ1-5; D perhaps matches TRBD1 (5 bases). The CDR3 loop spans 14 amino acids. V was pared by 5 bases and J by 2 bases, with 10 bases between. Germline V lookup: CDR1 MNHEY, CDR2 SMNVEV (reference sequence). The CDR3 DNA sequence: TGTGCCAGCAGTCTCCTAGGGGGCAATCAGCCCCAGCATTTT. The encoded protein is CASSLLGGNQPQHF.

In this sample, this clonotype turned up many times. This chain uses TRBV5-1 with TRBJ1-1; 8 nucleotides line up with TRBD1. Losses at the gene ends were 2 bases for V and 5 bases for J; bases not matched to a gene: 5. This CDR3 region has 14 residues. Germline lookup yields CDR1 SGHRS and CDR2 YFSETQ. For the CDR3, the DNA is TGCGCCAGCAGCTTTCAGGGGGCAGGGACTGAAGCTTTCTTT. The encoded protein is CASSFQGAGTEAFF.

Notes on this clonotype: A junction end diverges from the germline sequence, so it may reflect a read error. The rearrangement links TRBV7-2 to TRBJ1-5; no firm D call. The CDR3 runs 13 residues. CDR1 and CDR2 (germline): SGHTA, FQGNSA. The CDR3 coding sequence is TGTGCCAGCAGCCCCCGAGTCGATCAGCCCCAGAATTTT. Its translation is CASSPRVDQPQNF. The complete variable domain, with remaining parts taken from reference TRBV7-2 and TRBJ1-5, reads GAGVSQSPSNKVTEKGKDVELRCDPISGHTALYWYRQSLGQGLEFLIYFQGNSAPDKSGLPSDRFSAERTGGSVSTLTIQRTQQEDSAVYLCASSPRVDQPQNFGDGTRLSIL.

This clonotype was recorded many times. Its ends do not fully match the called genes, so a read error is possible. The CDR3 DNA sequence: TGTGCTAGCAGCTTAGACAGGGGCAATGAGCAGTTCTTC. This sequence encodes CASSLDRGNEQFF. The chain is built from TRBV7-7 and TRBJ2-1; 8 nucleotides match TRBD1. In germline, CDR1 is SSHAT, CDR2 FNYEAQ (reference sequence). The CDR3 runs 13 residues. The full variable domain, completed using reference TRBV7-7 and TRBJ2-1, is GAGVSQSPRYKVTKRGQDVTLRCDPISSHATLYWYQQALGQGPEFLTYFNYEAQPDKSGLPSDRFSAERPEGSISTLTIQRTEQRDSAMYRCASSLDRGNEQFFGPGTRLTVL.